A single sample is the source of the 7 T cell receptor beta chains below, sequenced in a study of response to subunit inactivated influenza vaccine. TCRdb used MiXCR to reprocess the RT-PCR reads, holding one entry per CDR3 protein. The table includes 150,000 to 200,000 distinct CDR3 sequences, over 8.5% detected once. Sequencing used CD8+ T cells sorted from PBMCs, obtained less than 30 months after vaccination. These receptors all come from a man aged 45-69 years who received an inactivated influenza vaccine.

V usage is TRBV6-2 or TRBV6-3 and J usage is TRBJ2-7, with a weak D call TRBD1 (6 bases). Trimming took off 5 bases at V and 2 bases at J, with 16 bases between the two ends. CDR1 and CDR2 from the germline V gene are MNHEY and SVGEGT. CDR3 length: 15 amino acids. CDR3: CASSHHRVGAYEQYF. The CDR3 DNA is TGTGCCAGCAGTCACCACAGGGTCGGGGCCTACGAGCAGTACTTC.

This clonotype came up many times. The chain couples TRBV20-1 to TRBJ2-3; D assignment may be TRBD1 or TRBD2 (5 bases each). CDR3 length: 13 residues. The V gene's germline CDR1 is DFQATT and CDR2 SNEGSKA (reference sequence). CDR3 DNA sequence: TGCAGGGGGCTCGGGGAAAGCACAGATACGCAGTATTTT. Amino acid sequence: CRGLGESTDTQYF.

The V call is TRBV7-9, the J call TRBJ2-1; D might be TRBD1 (5 bases). The CDR3 has 16 amino acids. V was pared by 0 bases and J by 6 bases, with 15 bases between. Germline assignment: CDR1 SEHNR and CDR2 FQNEAQ (reference sequence). In DNA, the CDR3 is TGTGCCAGCAGCTTAGCGTCGTGGACACGTTTCAATGAGCAGTTCTTC. Protein: CASSLASWTRFNEQFF. Full variable domain (missing parts from reference TRBV7-9 and TRBJ2-1): DTGVSQNPRHKITKRGQNVTFRCDPISEHNRLYWYRQTLGQGPEFLTYFQNEAQLEKSRLLSDRFSAERPKGSFSTLEIQRTEQGDSAMYLCASSLASWTRFNEQFFGPGTRLTVL.

The J gene is TRBJ2-3, the V gene TRBV6-2 or TRBV6-3; the match to TRBD1 covers 10 bases. Germline V lookup: CDR1 MNHEY, CDR2 SVGEGT. Trimming at V came to 8 bases and at J to 0 bases, leaving 11 bases not matched to a gene. This CDR3 is 17 amino acids long. DNA of the CDR3: TGTGCCAGCGACCCCGGGACAGGGGTGTCTAGCACAGATACGCAGTATTTT. Protein sequence: CASDPGTGVSSTDTQYF.

This clonotype was observed a few times. The rearrangement uses TRBV5-5 and TRBJ2-7; unclear D gene. V was pared by 7 bases and J by 0 bases, with 8 bases between. The CDR3 sequence is 12 residues long. The germline gives CDR1 SGHKS, CDR2 YYEKEE (reference sequence). DNA of the CDR3: TGTGCCAGCGGAACCCGCTCCTACGAGCAGTACTTC. Protein sequence: CASGTRSYEQYF.

The chain employs TRBV2 and TRBJ2-5; TRBD1 matches at 9 bases. The CDR3 is 16 amino acids. The J segment lost 6 bases and the V segment lost 7 bases, leaving 15 bases of the junction unmatched. Germline assignment: CDR1 SNHLY and CDR2 FYNNEI. The CDR3 spells CASTTDHGQGWKTQYF. Written as DNA, the CDR3 is TGTGCCAGCACCACAGACCATGGACAGGGGTGGAAGACCCAGTACTTC.

This clonotype was seen repeatedly, ten times or more. The chain links TRBV28 to TRBJ2-7; 8 bases are a match to TRBD1. The CDR3 covers 15 residues. From germline, CDR1 is MDHEN and CDR2 SYDVKM. V was clipped by 7 bases and J by 5 bases; unmatched bases: 13. The CDR3 protein is CASTLGQGELDEQYF. DNA of the CDR3: TGTGCCAGCACCCTCGGACAGGGTGAACTGGACGAGCAGTACTTC.